This TCR beta chain was sequenced for a study of blood T cell repertoires in COVID-19. Study at large: Samples taken during acute and convalescent COVID-19 were collected in the United States, Italy and Spain.

Source study methods: Cell counts per sample came from amplifying reference gene primers. The method was immunoSEQ multiplex PCR; TCRdb's version includes in-frame clones alone and lacks a portion of them. For V, J and clone size, that table is used; D and trimming come from the DNA. The sample includes approximately 170,000 clones, around 84% seen only once; the top ten take less than 6%. The CDR3 loop spans 14 amino acids. The germline CDR1 and CDR2 sequences are SGHRS and YFSETQ. V shed 2 bases, J shed 6 bases, and the junction held 7 bases outside the gene matches. J is TRBJ2-7 and V is TRBV5-1, with 8 bases identical to TRBD1. The sequence was collected from a man aged 40-55 years who had recovered from COVID-19. Input material: PBMCs or T cells enriched from blood (not recorded which). The CDR3 here is CASSFRGQGLEQYF. CDR3 DNA sequence: TGCGCCAGCAGCTTCAGAGGACAGGGTCTCGAGCAGTACTTC.